The 12 T cell receptor beta chains below all came from one sample that was sequenced in a study of T cells after posttransplantation cyclophosphamide. Measured with immunoSEQ multiplex PCR; TCRdb has only the in-frame clones, and not every one. There are over 45,000 clones in the sample, none observed a single time. Sequencing was carried out using PBMCs. These receptors were collected from a man aged 35 to 55 in good health, CMV-negative, and a related stem cell transplant donor.

Many counts were recorded for this clone. The V call is TRBV9, the J call TRBJ2-2; unclear D gene. Trimming took off 0 bases at V and 6 bases at J, with 3 bases between the two ends. CDR1 SGDLS and CDR2 YYNGEE come from the germline V gene. This CDR3 has 12 residues. CDR3 coding DNA: TGTGCCAGCAGCGTAGCGGCCGGGGAGCTGTTTTTT. Protein sequence: CASSVAAGELFF.

This clone was counted only a few times. V is TRBV15 and J is TRBJ1-6; 10 bases fit TRBD1. This CDR3 has 16 amino acids. Germline V gene sequence: CDR1 LNHNV, CDR2 YYDKDF (reference sequence). J gave up 10 bases and V 6 bases, and 12 bases lay outside the gene matches. CDR3 amino acids: CATRSHGTGAESPLHF. CDR3 sequence (DNA): TGTGCCACCAGAAGTCACGGGACAGGGGCGGAATCACCCCTCCACTTT.

This clone has more than one count but fewer than ten. The V call is TRBV13, the J call TRBJ2-2; tentatively, D is TRBD2 (6 bases). Trimming cost V 0 bases and J 1 base, with 18 bases left between them. Germline V gene data show CDR1 as PRHDT and CDR2 as FYEKMQ (reference sequence). The CDR3 has 19 amino acids. CDR3 residues: CASSLGGKVAEGNTGELFF. As DNA, the CDR3 is TGTGCCAGCAGCTTAGGAGGGAAGGTGGCGGAGGGGAACACCGGGGAGCTGTTTTTT.

This clone was seen repeatedly, ten times or more. The chain uses TRBV5-1 and TRBJ2-7; 10 positions agree with TRBD1. The length of the CDR3 is 14 residues. J lost 7 bases, V lost 3 bases, and 7 bases had no gene match. Germline CDR1 SGHRS, CDR2 YFSETQ. The DNA for the CDR3 is TGCGCCAGCAGCTGGACAGGGGGATCAGAAGAGCAGTACTTC. This sequence encodes CASSWTGGSEEQYF. The full variable domain, completed using reference TRBV5-1 and TRBJ2-7, is KAGVTQTPRYLIKTRGQQVTLSCSPISGHRSVSWYQQTPGQGLQFLFEYFSETQRNKGNFPGRFSGRQFSNSRSEMNVSTLELGDSALYLCASSWTGGSEEQYFGPGTRLTVT.

This clone was picked up many times. The V gene is TRBV10-3, the J gene TRBJ1-2, with D unresolved. The CDR3 runs to 14 residues. The germline gives CDR1 ENHRY, CDR2 SYGVKD. Trimming removed 2 bases at V and 10 bases at J, with 17 bases between. CDR3 bases: TGTGCCATCAGTGAGCCCACTTTGGTGAGGTCCTACACCTTC. This codes for CAISEPTLVRSYTF.

Many counts were recorded for this clone. The rearrangement links TRBV4-1 to TRBJ2-1; D possibly corresponds to TRBD2 (6 bases). Trimming removed 1 base from V and 4 bases from J, with 11 bases in between. Per germline, CDR1 MGHRA and CDR2 YSYEKL. This CDR3 contains 15 residues. CDR3 coding DNA: TGCGCCAGCAGCCAAGTCGGGGACTCTTACAATGAGCAGTTCTTC. Translation gives CASSQVGDSYNEQFF.

This clone has ten or more counts. The chain uses TRBV11-1 and TRBJ1-2; 9 bases are a match to TRBD1. The length of the CDR3 is 16 residues. Germline V lookup: CDR1 SGHAT, CDR2 FQDESV (reference sequence). Germline trimming cut 4 bases from V and 4 bases from J; bases unmatched to any gene: 10. The CDR3 protein is CASSSGTGIPSYGYTF. The CDR3 nucleotides are TGTGCCAGCAGCTCCGGGACAGGGATTCCTAGCTATGGCTACACCTTC. The variable domain in full, with the rest retrieved from reference TRBV11-1 and TRBJ1-2, is EAEVAQSPRYKITEKSQAVAFWCDPISGHATLYWYRQILGQGPELLVQFQDESVVDDSQLPKDRFSAERLKGVDSTLKIQPAELGDSAMYLCASSSGTGIPSYGYTFGSGTRLTVV.

This clone was seen repeatedly, ten times or more. The chain carries TRBV2 and TRBJ2-2; D is possibly TRBD1 (5 bases). Germline V gene data show CDR1 as SNHLY and CDR2 as FYNNEI. The CDR3 runs to 13 residues. Trimming took 6 bases from V and 6 from J, leaving 11 bases between them. This chain's CDR3 is CASRFQGPGELFF. The DNA of the CDR3 is TGTGCCAGCAGGTTCCAGGGCCCCGGGGAGCTGTTTTTT.

This clone was seen repeatedly, ten times or more. The rearrangement uses TRBV5-5 and TRBJ2-1; perhaps TRBD2 as D (6 bases). The CDR3 spans 17 residues. Trimming pared 0 bases from V and 7 bases from J, leaving 20 bases between. Germline CDR1 is SGHKS and CDR2 is YYEKEE (reference sequence). The CDR3 reads CASSLEGWGESWNEQFF. The CDR3 DNA reads TGTGCCAGCAGCTTGGAGGGTTGGGGGGAGAGTTGGAATGAGCAGTTCTTC.

This clone was detected many times. V usage is TRBV28 and J usage is TRBJ1-5; 8 bases map to TRBD1. CDR1 and CDR2 (germline): MDHEN, SYDVKM. CDR3 length: 16 residues. V lost 2 bases and J lost 6; bases outside the gene matches: 9. CDR3 amino acids: CASSLGPGGRSQPQHF. CDR3 bases: TGTGCCAGCAGTTTAGGGCCAGGGGGCAGGAGTCAGCCCCAGCATTTT.

This clone has ten or more counts. V usage is TRBV19 and J usage is TRBJ2-5, with TRBD2 matching 8 bases. CDR1 is LNHDA and CDR2 is SQIVND in the germline V gene (reference sequence). With V trimmed by 5 bases and J by 5 bases, 10 bases remained unmatched. The CDR3 has 15 residues. CDR3 sequence: CASSPGGGGLETQYF. For the CDR3, the DNA is TGTGCCAGTAGTCCCGGAGGCGGGGGGTTGGAGACCCAGTACTTC.

This clone showed up many times. The chain links TRBV2 to TRBJ2-3, with D possibly matching TRBD2 (5 bases). Germline assignment: CDR1 SNHLY and CDR2 FYNNEI. V shed 8 bases and J shed 3 bases, with 9 bases lying between them. CDR3 length equals 12 residues. The CDR3 here is CASSRETDTQYF. In DNA, the CDR3 is TGTGCCAGCTCACGGGAAACAGATACGCAGTATTTT. Based on the CDR3 plus reference TRBV2 and TRBJ2-3, the full variable domain is EPEVTQTPSHQVTQMGQEVILRCVPISNHLYFYWYRQILGQKVEFLVSFYNNEISEKSEIFDDQFSVERPDGSNFTLKIRSTKLEDSAMYFCASSRETDTQYFGPGTRLTVL.